These 8 T cell receptor beta chains were all obtained from the same sample, sequenced in a study of T cell repertoires in cytomegalovirus infection. TCRdb redid the calling of the reads with MiXCR, one entry per CDR3 protein. Among 200,000 to 250,000 distinct CDR3 sequences listed, around two fifths were seen once. No antigen has been assigned to these receptors. Specimen: CD8+ T cells from cultured PBMCs, collected from culture after CMV antigen stimulation. Every receptor here comes from a human donor in good health (CMV status not recorded). Some clones in this sample may be carry-over from other donors' samples.

This clonotype was found a few times. This chain joins TRBV29-1 and TRBJ1-2; the D is unclear. Germline values: CDR1 SQVTM, CDR2 ANQGSEA. V lost 4 bases to trimming and J lost 5 bases, with 11 bases between them. The CDR3 has 12 amino acids. The CDR3 DNA is TGCAGCGTTGGATGGAAAGAATATGGCTACACCTTC. It yields the protein CSVGWKEYGYTF.

At least ten counts were recorded for this clonotype. The chain has TRBV7-6 and TRBJ2-1; 10 bases match TRBD2. The trim removed 2 bases at V and 4 bases at J, leaving 2 bases unmatched. This CDR3 contains 15 residues. In germline, CDR1 is SGHVS, CDR2 FNYEAQ. For the CDR3, the DNA is TGTGCCAGCAGCTTAAGCGGGAGGGCGTACAATGAGCAGTTCTTC. Protein sequence: CASSLSGRAYNEQFF.

This clonotype came up a few times. The chain carries TRBV5-1 and TRBJ2-7; TRBD2 might be the D (6 bases). Germline V CDR1 and CDR2: SGHRS, YFSETQ. The V and J ends lost 0 bases and 3 bases respectively, with 13 bases between them. CDR3 length: 15 amino acids. This chain's CDR3 is CASSLAGLEGYEQYF. CDR3 bases: TGCGCCAGCAGCTTGGCCGGTCTGGAGGGCTACGAGCAGTACTTC.

This chain joins TRBV5-1 and TRBJ1-1, with TRBD1 matching over 10 bases. After removal of 4 bases from V and 5 bases from J, the junction contained 8 bases not matched to a gene. The CDR3 loop spans 15 amino acids. Germline V gives CDR1 SGHRS, CDR2 YFSETQ. The DNA for the CDR3 is TGCGCCAGCAGCCCATCGACAGGGGGCGGGACTGAAGCTTTCTTT. Protein sequence: CASSPSTGGGTEAFF. Complete variable domain (other parts from reference TRBV5-1 and TRBJ1-1): KAGVTQTPRYLIKTRGQQVTLSCSPISGHRSVSWYQQTPGQGLQFLFEYFSETQRNKGNFPGRFSGRQFSNSRSEMNVSTLELGDSALYLCASSPSTGGGTEAFFGQGTRLTVV.

The sample holds many counts of this clonotype. The rearrangement links TRBV12-3 or TRBV12-4 to TRBJ1-1, with no clear D. CDR3 length: 11 residues. Trimming took off 5 bases at V and 3 bases at J, with 4 bases between the two ends. The CDR3, as DNA: TGTGCCAGCAGTCCCGACACTGAAGCTTTCTTT. Translation gives CASSPDTEAFF.

The chain joins TRBV27 to TRBJ1-2; TRBD1 is a possible D gene (6 bases). From germline, CDR1 is MNHEY and CDR2 SMNVEV (reference sequence). Deletions cut 0 bases from V and 2 bases from J, with 7 bases between. This CDR3 has 14 residues. CDR3 in amino acids: CASSLSGGNYGYTF. The CDR3 DNA is TGTGCCAGCAGTTTATCGGGGGGCAACTATGGCTACACCTTC.

This clonotype appeared a few times. This chain uses TRBV7-9 with TRBJ2-2; D gene uncertain. The CDR3 contains 15 residues. Deletions cut 2 bases from V and 4 bases from J, with 11 bases between. Germline CDR1 reads SEHNR; CDR2 reads FQNEAQ (reference sequence). The CDR3 bases are TGTGCCAGCAGCTTACCTCAGGATACCACCGGGGAGCTGTTTTTT. This translates into CASSLPQDTTGELFF.

The J gene is TRBJ1-5, the V gene TRBV20-1; 8 bases are shared with TRBD1. With 1 base clipped from V and 0 bases from J, the junction kept 5 bases outside the gene matches. This CDR3 contains 16 residues. Looked up from germline, CDR1 is DFQATT and CDR2 is SNEGSKA (reference sequence). The CDR3 DNA sequence: TGCAGTGCTAGAGTGAGGGGACAGGATAGCAATCAGCCCCAGCATTTT. Protein sequence: CSARVRGQDSNQPQHF.